Listed here is a single TCR beta chain. Participants were aged roughly 18 to 90 years, lived in some 23 US areas, and enrolled virtually. Method: immunoSEQ multiplex PCR; TCRdb's copy keeps in-frame clones and lacks some. The sample records about 300,000 clones, 87% being singletons. Trimming took 0 bases from V and 3 from J, leaving 6 bases between them. Germline V CDR1 and CDR2: SNHLY, FYNNEI. This CDR3 region has 14 residues. The data originate from a study of blood T cell repertoires in COVID-19. The specimen sequenced was PBMCs or T cells enriched from blood (not recorded which). This TCR was sampled from a woman between 25 and 40 years old who had recovered from COVID-19. This chain links TRBV2 with TRBJ1-5; D not certain. The CDR3 DNA reads TGTGCCAGCAGTGAAGCGGCCCTCAATCAGCCCCAGCATTTT. As protein: CASSEAALNQPQHF.